This record concerns one TCR beta chain sequence. Its antigen target is currently unknown. No much larger clone is present one base from it, and per-base qualities are unavailable. This sample is part of a study of shared clonotypes between healthy human individuals (dated by TCRdb to about 2020). Concerning the study at large: A few men and a couple of women, aged 18 to 49 years, made up the cohort. To increase sequencing depth and limit assay-specific biases, different laboratories used diverse techniques to prepare libraries and sequence TCR repertoires. Between about 0.94 and 10 billion PBMCs per donor were obtained by leukapheresis. To estimate repertoire size and how much clonotype sharing occurs between individuals, the study deeply sequenced the blood TCR repertoires of a handful of healthy adults.

Using the deep immunoSEQ assay, multiplex PCR amplified TCR CDR3 regions from genomic DNA. For each cell subset, the extracted genomic DNA was distributed evenly across all wells of several immunoSEQ 96-well plates, and each plate served as one replicate. For unsorted PBMC, roughly 330 ng genomic DNA, equal to approximately 30,000 T cell genomes, was loaded into each replicate PCR. Ten immunoSEQ deep assay plates were used to sequence unsorted PBMC genomic DNA. Purified libraries were measured with a Qubit 3.0 fluorometer, size-checked on a Bioanalyzer 2100, and measured again with the KAPA Library Quantification kit. Every immunoSEQ 96-well plate was sequenced on a separate single-read 150-cycle Illumina NextSeq 550 flow cell. The authors' pipeline ran thus. Because the immunoSEQ output included only junctional sequences and no quality scores, the filtering could not be the same as the filtering used for full-length reads. To assign V/J genes and CDR3, sequences were annotated using PyIR, a Python wrapper for IgBLAST v1.9, with IMGT germline references. Reads with weak V/J assignments (E-value above 1e-6), missing CDR3, stop codons, out-of-frame junctions, or ambiguous translated residues were removed. V3J clonotypes were defined as sequences sharing an identical inferred V gene, J gene, and CDR3 amino acid sequence. Percentage overlap between repertoires was calculated by dividing the number of shared unique clonotypes by the size of the smaller repertoire. Richness of each repertoire was evaluated using RTK rarefaction, the Chao1 estimator, and Recon v2.1 estimates of unobserved clonotypes. The clones in this table, taken by TCRdb from immuneACCESS, are in-frame only. Not every clone is retained; where verified, under half of the shortfall comes from an unresolved V gene, and the cause of the rest is unknown. D and trimming come from the DNA, and the V and J calls and clone size come from that table. This sample has about half a million clones in its table, and approximately 79% of those were observed once. The top ten clonotypes cover 10% to 15% of the sample.

The donors were healthy, HIV-negative adults with no recently reported acute infections or vaccinations. Every donor was a Caucasian adult living in Nashville, Tennessee, USA. In the unsorted samples, 85 million to 100 million PBMCs were counted, and genomic DNA was extracted using the QIAamp DNA Blood Mini kit. Blood was obtained by leukapheresis, after which PBMCs were separated by Ficoll-Histopaque density gradient centrifugation and cryopreserved in liquid nitrogen vapor phase. According to the germline V gene, CDR1 reads MDHEN and CDR2 reads SYDVKM. The trim is 4 bases for V and 8 bases for J, with a gap of 8 bases between the germline ends. There are 12 amino acids in the CDR3, from cysteine to phenylalanine inclusive. The sequence is cut down to CDR3 DNA, 36 bases in frame from base 1. The paper as a whole reports these results and caveats: Pairwise subsampling led to the expectation that sequencing depth would affect the degree of clonotype sharing among donors. The small number of donors limited the genetic and exposure-history diversity represented. Sampling was limited to blood, and TCR repertoires in tissue likely differ from TCR repertoires in blood.

Sequencing used PBMCs. This receptor chain uses TRBV28 and TRBJ1-4; TRBD1 is a weak D gene call, 5 bases matching. This clonotype was obtained from a woman in her forties in good health. Some clones in this sample may be carry-over from other donors' samples. The nucleotide sequence is given as TGTGCCAGCAGTTCAGGGTACGAAAAACTGTTTTTT. Translated, it reads CASSSGYEKLFF.